These 26 T cell receptor beta chains were sequenced from one sample in a study of shared T cell receptors in the human thymus. Only in-frame clones appear in the TCRdb table, and some are missing; sequencing was by immunoSEQ multiplex PCR. The sample shows some 700,000 clones, roughly 88% of them seen only once. These data are also associated with another study on human thymus T cells.

Sequenced sample: thymocytes. The receptors come from a girl less than two years old with a congenital heart defect.

There are a few counts of this clone. The chain employs TRBV5-5 and TRBJ1-2; 8 nucleotides line up with TRBD1. CDR1 is SGHKS, CDR2 YYEKEE, per germline (reference sequence). V was pared by 1 base and J by 4 bases, with 21 bases of the junction left unmatched. The CDR3 contains 20 residues. Written as DNA, the CDR3 is TGTGCCAGCAGCTTGACCGAATCGGGACAGGTGGAGGGATCGAGCTATGGCTACACCTTC. It translates to CASSLTESGQVEGSSYGYTF.

This clone turned up a few times. This chain joins TRBV15 and TRBJ1-5; D is perhaps TRBD1 (5 bases). CDR3 length: 17 residues. CDR1 LNHNV and CDR2 YYDKDF come from the germline V gene (reference sequence). Between the trimmed V and J ends, which lost 2 bases and 2 bases, there was a span of 16 bases. CDR3 sequence: CATSRRSGAGCNQPQHF. The CDR3 DNA sequence: TGTGCCACCAGCAGACGATCCGGGGCGGGGTGCAATCAGCCCCAGCATTTT.

V gene TRBV19 combines with J gene TRBJ1-3; D is ambiguous. The germline gives CDR1 LNHDA, CDR2 SQIVND (reference sequence). The CDR3 covers 20 residues. V gave up 0 bases and J gave up 1 base, with 22 bases separating them. CDR3 sequence (DNA): TGTGCCAGTAGTATAGAACTTCAAGGGAGAGTACCCCGATCTGGAAACACCATATATTTT. Translating it yields CASSIELQGRVPRSGNTIYF.

This clone was seen only once. J is TRBJ1-4 and V is TRBV18; D is ambiguous. Trimming cost V 1 base and J 4 bases, with 25 bases left between them. Looked up from germline, CDR1 is KGHSH and CDR2 is LQKENI. The CDR3 length is 20 residues. The chain's CDR3 is CASSPRTRGNWESGNEKLFF. The CDR3 DNA reads as TGTGCCAGCTCACCACGTACTCGTGGAAACTGGGAGAGTGGTAATGAAAAACTGTTTTTT.

The V gene is TRBV15, the J gene TRBJ2-3; D might be TRBD2 (5 bases). This CDR3 spans 14 amino acids. Between the trimmed V and J ends, which lost 3 bases and 2 bases, there was a span of 9 bases. Per germline, CDR1 LNHNV and CDR2 YYDKDF (reference sequence). This CDR3 reads CATSSLDYTDTQYF. The CDR3 bases are TGTGCCACCAGCAGCCTTGACTACACAGATACGCAGTATTTT.

The chain uses TRBV6-1 and TRBJ1-1; 7 positions match TRBD1. Germline assignment: CDR1 MNHNS and CDR2 SASEGT. Trimming removed 2 bases from V and 1 base from J; junction bases left unmatched: 19. CDR3 length: 20 residues. The CDR3 region has the DNA TGTGCCAGCAGTGAATGTGGGCAAACTCTGAGACAGGGCAGGAACACTGAAGCTTTCTTT. Protein sequence: CASSECGQTLRQGRNTEAFF.

This clone was seen only once. V and J are TRBV2 and TRBJ1-2; 8 bases map to TRBD1. Germline V lookup: CDR1 SNHLY, CDR2 FYNNEI. Losses at the gene ends were 2 bases for V and 4 bases for J; bases not matched to a gene: 21. CDR3 length: 20 amino acids. CDR3 protein: CASSESPEPLRTGLSYGYTF. In DNA form, the CDR3 reads TGTGCCAGCAGTGAATCGCCAGAACCTCTAAGGACAGGGCTCAGCTATGGCTACACCTTC.

The chain employs TRBV5-1 and TRBJ1-2, with a tentative D call TRBD1 (5 bases). Deletions cut 3 bases from V and 3 bases from J, with 15 bases between. Germline V gives CDR1 SGHRS, CDR2 YFSETQ. The CDR3 is 15 amino acids. The CDR3 bases are TGCGCCAGCAGCTGTCAAGGGCCAGGGTACTATGGCTACACCTTC. Its translation: CASSCQGPGYYGYTF.

This clone showed up just once. The chain employs TRBV4-3 and TRBJ2-7; 13 bases line up with TRBD2. Germline values: CDR1 LGHNA, CDR2 YSLEER. The CDR3 covers 18 residues. Losses at the gene ends were 0 bases for V and 4 bases for J; bases not matched to a gene: 9. For the CDR3, the DNA is TGCGCCAGCAGCCAAGAGGATGACACGACTAGCGGGGGGTACGAGCAGTACTTC. This encodes CASSQEDDTTSGGYEQYF.

The V call is TRBV5-1, the J call TRBJ2-2; tentative D call: TRBD1 (5 bases). The CDR3 totals 14 residues. In germline, CDR1 is SGHRS, CDR2 YFSETQ. V was pared by 4 bases and J by 1 base, with 8 bases between. CDR3 in DNA: TGCGCCAGCAGCATCGGACAGAACACCGGGGAGCTGTTTTTT. This translates into CASSIGQNTGELFF.

This chain connects TRBV9 to TRBJ2-1; 11 bases fit TRBD2. V trimming: 1 base; J trimming: 4 bases; junction bases outside the gene matches: 10. Looked up from germline, CDR1 is SGDLS and CDR2 is YYNGEE. CDR3 length: 18 amino acids. CDR3: CASSVTSGGPGIYNEQFF. The CDR3 DNA reads as TGTGCCAGCAGCGTAACTAGCGGGGGCCCGGGGATTTACAATGAGCAGTTCTTC.

CDR3 loop: CASSPRGGQFKETQYF. The CDR3 DNA reads TGCGCCAGCAGCCCAAGAGGAGGTCAGTTTAAAGAGACCCAGTACTTC. This chain joins TRBV4-1 and TRBJ2-5; perhaps TRBD2 as D (5 bases). This CDR3 comprises 16 residues. The germline V gene encodes CDR1 MGHRA and CDR2 YSYEKL. V lost 4 bases and J lost 3, with 18 bases in between.

Comment on this clone: This same CDR3 is encoded by further DNA sequences in the sample. The chain is built from TRBV27 and TRBJ1-3, with a weak D call TRBD1 (6 bases). Germline assignment: CDR1 MNHEY and CDR2 SMNVEV (reference sequence). The germline V and J ends were trimmed by 5 bases and 8 bases, with 16 bases remaining between them. The CDR3 is 14 amino acids. The CDR3 nucleotides read TGTGCCAGCAGTCTAAACAGGGATAGTCACACCATATATTTT. This encodes CASSLNRDSHTIYF.

The chain joins TRBV4-3 to TRBJ1-2; D is unresolved. The germline V gene has CDR1 LGHNA and CDR2 YSLEER. The CDR3 has 19 residues. The V gene lost 2 bases and the J gene lost 6 bases, with 28 bases spanning the gap. This CDR3 reads CASSQKNRDLMPVKHGYTF. The DNA for the CDR3 is TGCGCCAGCAGCCAAAAAAACCGGGATCTAATGCCCGTGAAGCATGGCTACACCTTC.

V usage is TRBV7-3 and J usage is TRBJ2-3, with TRBD2 as a possible D gene (6 bases). Deletions cut 3 bases from V and 2 bases from J, with 15 bases between. The CDR3 sequence is 16 residues long. Germline CDR1 reads SGHTA; CDR2 reads FQGTGA. This CDR3 reads CASSFMGTPDTDTQYF. Here the CDR3 DNA reads TGTGCCAGCAGCTTTATGGGGACTCCCGACACAGATACGCAGTATTTT. The full variable domain, rest sourced from reference TRBV7-3 and TRBJ2-3, is GAGVSQTPSNKVTEKGKYVELRCDPISGHTALYWYRQSLGQGPEFLIYFQGTGAADDSGLPNDRFFAVRPEGSVSTLKIQRTERGDSAVYLCASSFMGTPDTDTQYFGPGTRLTVL.

V usage is TRBV5-1 and J usage is TRBJ2-5; 15 positions agree with TRBD2. CDR1 SGHRS and CDR2 YFSETQ come from the germline V gene. The CDR3 contains 19 residues. Trimming removed 0 bases from V and 3 bases from J; junction bases left unmatched: 9. The CDR3 sequence: CASSLVRTSGGAIKETQYF. CDR3 bases: TGCGCCAGCAGCTTGGTGCGGACTAGCGGGGGGGCTATCAAAGAGACCCAGTACTTC.

V usage is TRBV19 and J usage is TRBJ1-4; 8 nucleotides line up with TRBD1. Trimming cost V 2 bases and J 3 bases; bases outside gene matches: 5. In germline, CDR1 is LNHDA, CDR2 SQIVND (reference sequence). The CDR3 has 16 residues. CDR3 coding DNA: TGTGCCAGTAGTATAAAACAGGGGGTGTCTAATGAAAAACTGTTTTTT. This codes for CASSIKQGVSNEKLFF.

This chain uses TRBV6-6 with TRBJ2-1; 7 nucleotides agree with TRBD1. V lost 7 bases and J lost 10; bases outside the gene matches: 16. The CDR3 has 15 residues. CDR1 MNHNY and CDR2 SVGAGI come from the germline V gene (reference sequence). The CDR3 DNA is TGTGCCAGCACACCCCGGGACAGCATCCTCGGGGAGCAGTTCTTC. This translates into CASTPRDSILGEQFF.

The chain combines TRBV14 with TRBJ1-2, with TRBD1 as a possible D gene (5 bases). This CDR3 is built from 16 residues. V lost 4 bases, J lost 4 bases, and 19 bases lay in between. The germline V gene has CDR1 SGHDN and CDR2 FVKESK. CDR3 in amino acids: CASSPAGTPRGYGYTF. CDR3 DNA sequence: TGTGCCAGCAGCCCGGCCGGGACTCCAAGGGGCTATGGCTACACCTTC.

The V and J genes are TRBV9 and TRBJ2-3; 8 positions agree with TRBD2. In germline, CDR1 is SGDLS, CDR2 YYNGEE. This CDR3 has 13 residues. J was trimmed by 6 bases and V by 8 bases; bases with no gene match: 8. The DNA for the CDR3 is TGTGCCAGAATAGGACTAGCATGGGATACGCAGTATTTT. It encodes CARIGLAWDTQYF.

The chain combines TRBV5-4 with TRBJ1-2; D may be TRBD1 (6 bases). The CDR3 length is 15 residues. The V end was cut by 0 bases, the J end by 4 bases, with 13 bases between. Germline V gene lookup returns CDR1 SGHNT and CDR2 YYREEE (reference sequence). Here the CDR3 reads CASSLDRDRRYGYTF. Here the CDR3 DNA reads TGTGCCAGCAGCTTGGACAGAGACAGGCGCTATGGCTACACCTTC.

The chain is built from TRBV4-1 and TRBJ1-4, with no clear D. The CDR3 totals 16 residues. Trimming took off 4 bases at V and 4 bases at J, with 16 bases between the two ends. Germline V gene data show CDR1 as MGHRA and CDR2 as YSYEKL. The CDR3 here is CASSRARTADNEKLFF. CDR3 nucleotides: TGCGCCAGCAGCCGCGCCCGAACAGCGGATAATGAAAAACTGTTTTTT.

The chain is built from TRBV5-1 and TRBJ2-5; 7 positions match TRBD1. With 0 bases clipped from V and 5 bases from J, the junction kept 7 bases outside the gene matches. The CDR3 extends over 15 amino acids. CDR1 is SGHRS, CDR2 YFSETQ, per germline. The CDR3 spells CASSLVGTAPETQYF. The DNA for the CDR3 is TGCGCCAGCAGCTTGGTGGGGACAGCGCCGGAGACCCAGTACTTC.

The CDR3 nucleotides are TGTGCCAGTAGCCAACTAGCGGGGGGCCTCCACGCAGATACGCAGTATTTT. This codes for CASSQLAGGLHADTQYF. The chain links TRBV19 to TRBJ2-3; 12 positions agree with TRBD2. CDR1 LNHDA and CDR2 SQIVND come from the germline V gene (reference sequence). This CDR3 comprises 17 residues. The V gene end was trimmed by 6 bases and the J gene end by 4 bases; junction bases not matched to a gene: 11.

V is TRBV4-1 and J is TRBJ2-2; 9 nucleotides align to TRBD1. Germline V gene data show CDR1 as MGHRA and CDR2 as YSYEKL. V lost 0 bases, J lost 6 bases, and 11 bases stayed unmatched. The CDR3 covers 18 residues. CDR3: CASSQDLWDRAVAGELFF. The CDR3 DNA is TGCGCCAGCAGCCAAGATTTGTGGGACAGGGCGGTGGCCGGGGAGCTGTTTTTT.

The rearrangement joins TRBV28 to TRBJ1-3; the D is unclear. This CDR3 spans 13 amino acids. CDR1 MDHEN and CDR2 SYDVKM come from the germline V gene. V gave up 3 bases and J gave up 3 bases, with 6 bases separating them. For the CDR3, the DNA is TGTGCCAGCAGTTTCCGTCTTGGAAACACCATATATTTT. This translates into CASSFRLGNTIYF. Full variable domain (outside the CDR3, taken from reference TRBV28 and TRBJ1-3): DVKVTQSSRYLVKRTGEKVFLECVQDMDHENMFWYRQDPGLGLRLIYFSYDVKMKEKGDIPEGYSVSREKKERFSLILESASTNQTSMYLCASSFRLGNTIYFGEGSWLTVV.